The next 21 T cell receptor beta chains were all read from a single sample in a study of blood T cells in healthy people across ages (dated by TCRdb to between 2014 and 2017). The library was produced with 5' RACE. TCRdb records Illumina HiSeq 2500 as the sequencer. A second about 7 to 11 cycle PCR used a sample-barcoded 5' primer and a J-beta primer mix. The public reads were reprocessed in TCRdb via fastp at Q25 and MiXCR, keeping in-frame beta chains. Each entry is one CDR3 protein sequence, shown with its most common DNA and genes. Across this sample there are 500,000 to 600,000 distinct CDR3 sequences, with about 25% seen only once. The top ten hold about 18% of the sample. Sequences were obtained from blood. The receptors come from a woman aged 65 to 85 in good health.

This clonotype has only a few counts. This sequence joins TRBV7-2 and TRBJ2-1; D possibly corresponds to TRBD1 (6 bases). Trimming cost V 5 bases and J 9 bases, with 17 bases left between them. CDR1 and CDR2 from the germline V gene are SGHTA and FQGNSA. The CDR3 extends over 14 amino acids. CDR3 in amino acids: CASSPRLRGGEQFF. The CDR3 DNA sequence: TGTGCCAGCAGCCCACGCCTTAGAGGGGGTGAGCAGTTCTTC.

The table lists this clonotype with a few counts. V usage is TRBV7-2 and J usage is TRBJ2-5, with 11 bases lining up with TRBD2. J lost 4 bases, V lost 3 bases, and 7 bases had no gene match. The germline CDR1 and CDR2 sequences are SGHTA and FQGNSA. This CDR3 contains 16 residues. In nucleotides, the CDR3 is TGTGCCAGCAGCTTGGTTCTAGCGGGGGGCTCAGAGACCCAGTACTTC. Its translation: CASSLVLAGGSETQYF.

The chain couples TRBV29-1 to TRBJ2-6, with 9 bases fitting TRBD1. With 6 bases clipped from V and 0 bases from J, the junction kept 6 bases outside the gene matches. This CDR3 spans 16 amino acids. Germline values: CDR1 SQVTM, CDR2 ANQGSEA. CDR3 protein: CSVWTGEDSGANVLTF. The CDR3 nucleotides are TGCAGCGTCTGGACAGGGGAAGACTCTGGGGCCAACGTCCTGACTTTC.

The chain combines TRBV27 with TRBJ2-5, with 7 bases lining up with TRBD1. The J call may not be correct, given that the DNA end is closer to TRBJ2-7. The germline V gene has CDR1 MNHEY and CDR2 SMNVEV (reference sequence). CDR3 length equals 14 residues. CDR3 bases: TGTGCCAGCAGTTATACAGGGGCGACCTACGAGCAGTACTTC. Residues: CASSYTGATYEQYF.

CDR3 amino acids: CSARPAGMGNQPQHF. The CDR3 coding sequence is TGCAGTGCTAGACCCGCGGGGATGGGCAATCAGCCCCAGCATTTT. The chain recombines TRBV20-1 with TRBJ1-5, with unresolved D. V dropped 2 bases and J dropped 2 bases, with 13 bases sitting between them. This CDR3 spans 15 amino acids. CDR1 is DFQATT and CDR2 is SNEGSKA in the germline V gene (reference sequence).

This clonotype was found many times. One end of the junction varies from germline; a read error may be responsible. V usage is TRBV2 and J usage is TRBJ2-5; 11 bases match TRBD2. Germline V gene data show CDR1 as SNHLY and CDR2 as FYNNEI. This CDR3 is built from 15 residues. CDR3 in amino acids: CASREVAGGQETQYF. The CDR3 nucleotides read TGTGCCAGCAGGGAAGTAGCGGGGGGGCAGGAGACCCAGTACTTC.

This clonotype was recorded a few times. V is TRBV18 and J is TRBJ2-1; D is undetermined. Per the germline V gene, CDR1 is KGHSH and CDR2 is LQKENI. Trimming cost V 5 bases and J 0 bases, with 8 bases left between them. The CDR3 is 14 residues long. CDR3 residues: CASSGSSSYNEQFF. The CDR3, as DNA: TGTGCCAGCTCAGGATCTAGCTCCTACAATGAGCAGTTCTTC.

There are many counts of this clonotype. The chain uses TRBV6-6 and TRBJ1-1, with 8 bases fitting TRBD1. The trim removed 10 bases at V and 5 bases at J, leaving 12 bases unmatched. Germline assignment: CDR1 MNHNY and CDR2 SVGAGI (reference sequence). This CDR3 is 14 amino acids long. CDR3 sequence reads: CATDNYRGGTEAFF. CDR3 DNA: TGTGCCACCGACAATTACAGGGGGGGGACTGAAGCTTTCTTT.

This clonotype was recorded a few times. The chain recombines TRBV27 with TRBJ1-1; tentative D call: TRBD1 (6 bases). Germline assignment: CDR1 MNHEY and CDR2 SMNVEV (reference sequence). This CDR3 is built from 15 residues. The V gene lost 5 bases and the J gene lost 4 bases, with 17 bases spanning the gap. This CDR3 is CASSERITGTTEAFF. The CDR3 coding sequence is TGTGCCAGCAGTGAAAGGATTACAGGGACCACTGAAGCTTTCTTT.

V is TRBV2 and J is TRBJ2-7; a weak D match, TRBD1 (7 bases). Per the germline V gene, CDR1 is SNHLY and CDR2 is FYNNEI. V lost 5 bases, J lost 2 bases, and 13 bases lay in between. The CDR3 sequence is 14 residues long. The CDR3: CASSRGTVTYEQYF. DNA for the CDR3: TGTGCCAGCAGTCGGGGGACAGTTACCTACGAGCAGTACTTC.

In its sample, this clonotype was seen many times. This chain joins TRBV5-1 and TRBJ1-5; D is unresolved. Trimming removed 3 bases at V and 0 bases at J, with 10 bases between. Germline V CDR1 and CDR2: SGHRS, YFSETQ. The length of the CDR3 is 15 residues. The CDR3 loop reads CASSSDPNSNQPQHF. The CDR3 nucleotides are TGCGCCAGCAGCTCCGACCCAAATAGCAATCAGCCCCAGCATTTT.

This rearrangement joins TRBV6-5 to TRBJ1-2; D is perhaps TRBD1 (6 bases). Between the trimmed V and J ends, which lost 2 bases and 3 bases, there was a span of 13 bases. The CDR3 sequence is 15 residues long. In germline, CDR1 is MNHEY, CDR2 SVGAGI. CDR3 region: CASSYTGFGDYGYTF. Written as DNA, the CDR3 is TGTGCCAGCAGTTACACAGGGTTTGGAGACTATGGCTACACCTTC.

The chain is built from TRBV4-3 and TRBJ2-7, with D unresolved. V lost 4 bases, J lost 4 bases, and 14 bases lay in between. Germline CDR1 reads LGHNA; CDR2 reads YSLEER. This CDR3 has 14 amino acids. The CDR3 coding sequence is TGCGCCAGCAGCCGAGATTCATGGGGTTACGAGCAGTACTTC. Translating gives CASSRDSWGYEQYF.

This clonotype was detected a few times. This chain uses TRBV18 with TRBJ1-2; 8 bases match TRBD1. With V trimmed by 6 bases and J by 4 bases, 10 bases remained unmatched. CDR1 and CDR2 (germline): KGHSH, LQKENI. This CDR3 has 15 amino acids. The CDR3 region is CASSPGQAILYGYTF. DNA of the CDR3: TGTGCCAGCTCTCCGGGACAGGCGATACTCTATGGCTACACCTTC. The complete variable domain, with remaining parts taken from reference TRBV18 and TRBJ1-2, reads NAGVMQNPRHLVRRRGQEARLRCSPMKGHSHVYWYRQLPEEGLKFMVYLQKENIIDESGMPKERFSAEFPKEGPSILRIQQVVRGDSAAYFCASSPGQAILYGYTFGSGTRLTVV.

This clonotype was detected only a few times. This chain joins TRBV5-5 and TRBJ1-6, with D possibly matching TRBD1 (6 bases). The CDR3 extends over 14 amino acids. CDR1 is SGHKS and CDR2 is YYEKEE in the germline V gene (reference sequence). V was trimmed by 4 bases and J by 10 bases, leaving 15 bases between them. The CDR3 is CASSPGQPGSPLHF. The CDR3 nucleotides are TGTGCCAGCAGCCCCGGACAGCCTGGGTCACCCCTCCACTTT.

The V and J genes are TRBV6-1 and TRBJ2-1; a possible D gene is TRBD1 (5 bases). V dropped 6 bases and J dropped 4 bases, with 19 bases sitting between them. Germline lookup yields CDR1 MNHNS and CDR2 SASEGT. CDR3 length: 16 amino acids. Here the CDR3 DNA reads TGTGCCAGCAGACAGTTCTCCAGGACACTTTACAATGAGCAGTTCTTC. It is translated as CASRQFSRTLYNEQFF.

The genes are TRBV29-1 and TRBJ1-2; D call uncertain. The V and J ends lost 3 bases and 4 bases respectively, with 3 bases between them. Germline CDR1 reads SQVTM; CDR2 reads ANQGSEA. CDR3 length: 10 amino acids. The CDR3 sequence: CSVDTYGYTF. The DNA of the CDR3 is TGCAGCGTTGACACCTATGGCTACACCTTC.

This clonotype was seen only once. V gene TRBV4-3 combines with J gene TRBJ2-1; 7 nucleotides match TRBD2. The CDR3 runs to 15 residues. V lost 5 bases, J lost 5 bases, and 9 bases stayed unmatched. Germline loops: CDR1 LGHNA, CDR2 YSLEER. Written as DNA, the CDR3 is TGCGCCAGCAGCAAGACCGGGACTATTAACAATGAGCAGTTCTTC. It encodes CASSKTGTINNEQFF.

The chain carries TRBV6-1 and TRBJ1-1; maybe TRBD1 (5 bases). The V end was cut by 3 bases, the J end by 0 bases, with 8 bases between. The germline CDR1 and CDR2 sequences are MNHNS and SASEGT. The CDR3 covers 14 residues. The CDR3 coding sequence is TGTGCCAGCAGTGACCCGGGGCTGAACACTGAAGCTTTCTTT. It codes for CASSDPGLNTEAFF.

The V and J genes are TRBV7-2 and TRBJ2-3; 7 positions agree with TRBD2. CDR1 SGHTA and CDR2 FQGNSA come from the germline V gene. The CDR3 is 15 residues long. Trimming took 3 bases from V and 2 from J; bases not matched to a gene: 5. CDR3 region: CASSFASGFTDTQYF. The CDR3 DNA reads as TGTGCCAGCAGCTTCGCTAGCGGATTCACAGATACGCAGTATTTT.

This clonotype was recorded a few times. The rearrangement uses TRBV29-1 and TRBJ1-1; the match to TRBD1 covers 7 bases. Germline V CDR1 and CDR2: SQVTM, ANQGSEA. The ends lost 4 bases at V and 5 bases at J; junction bases unmatched: 10. The length of the CDR3 is 14 residues. The CDR3 sequence is CSVARQGGRTEAFF. The DNA of the CDR3 is TGCAGCGTTGCCCGACAGGGAGGAAGGACTGAAGCTTTCTTT.